Each of the 4 T cell receptor beta chains below was sequenced from the same sample in a study of T cells in localized non-small cell lung cancer. Profiled with immunoSEQ multiplex PCR; TCRdb holds only in-frame clones, not every one. The sample includes approximately 67,000 clones, approximately 84% of them seen just once. The specimen comprised peripheral blood, sampled before any cancer treatment. The receptors here all came from a female donor over 55 with stage I lung adenocarcinoma.

The chain employs TRBV15 and TRBJ2-7, with 7 positions matching TRBD1. This CDR3 region has 14 residues. V was pared by 2 bases and J by 5 bases, with 6 bases of the junction left unmatched. Germline CDR1 is LNHNV and CDR2 is YYDKDF (reference sequence). CDR3 bases: TGTGCCACCAGCAGACCAGGGGGAGTCCACGAGCAGTACTTC. The encoded protein is CATSRPGGVHEQYF.

The CDR3, as DNA: TGTGCCAGCAGCGTACTACAGTCCTCTGGAAACACCATATATTTT. Protein: CASSVLQSSGNTIYF. The J gene is TRBJ1-3, the V gene TRBV2; the D is unclear. V was pared by 6 bases and J by 0 bases, with 12 bases between. Germline V gene data show CDR1 as SNHLY and CDR2 as FYNNEI. The CDR3 consists of 15 residues.

This rearrangement joins TRBV19 to TRBJ2-7, with 7 bases lining up with TRBD2. V was pared by 1 base and J by 5 bases, with 5 bases of the junction left unmatched. Germline V CDR1 and CDR2: LNHDA, SQIVND (reference sequence). The CDR3 covers 14 residues. CDR3 residues: CASSIVGGSNEQYF. The CDR3 DNA sequence: TGTGCCAGTAGTATAGTCGGGGGGTCCAACGAGCAGTACTTC. The entire variable domain, with the rest obtained from reference TRBV19 and TRBJ2-7, is as follows: DGGITQSPKYLFRKEGQNVTLSCEQNLNHDAMYWYRQDPGQGLRLIYYSQIVNDFQKGDIAEGYSVSREKKESFPLTVTSAQKNPTAFYLCASSIVGGSNEQYFGPGTRLTVT.

The J gene is TRBJ1-2, the V gene TRBV6-1; D unclear. In germline, CDR1 is MNHNS, CDR2 SASEGT. V lost 4 bases to trimming and J lost 5 bases, with 11 bases between them. This CDR3 has 13 residues. CDR3 amino acids: CASSGDPIYGYTF. The CDR3 nucleotides read TGTGCCAGCAGTGGTGATCCGATTTATGGCTACACCTTC.